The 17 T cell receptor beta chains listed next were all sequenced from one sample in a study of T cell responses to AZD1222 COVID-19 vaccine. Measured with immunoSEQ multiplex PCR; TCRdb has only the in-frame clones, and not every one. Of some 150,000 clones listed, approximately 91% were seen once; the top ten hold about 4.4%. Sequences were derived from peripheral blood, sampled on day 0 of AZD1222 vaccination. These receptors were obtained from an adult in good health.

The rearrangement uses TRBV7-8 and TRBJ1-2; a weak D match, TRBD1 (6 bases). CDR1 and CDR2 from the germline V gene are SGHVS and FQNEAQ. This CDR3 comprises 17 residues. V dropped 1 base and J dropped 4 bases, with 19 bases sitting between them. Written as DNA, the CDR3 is TGTGCCAGCAGCTTAGGGTCGGGGGCGAGGGTGGGCTATGGCTACACCTTC. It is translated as CASSLGSGARVGYGYTF.

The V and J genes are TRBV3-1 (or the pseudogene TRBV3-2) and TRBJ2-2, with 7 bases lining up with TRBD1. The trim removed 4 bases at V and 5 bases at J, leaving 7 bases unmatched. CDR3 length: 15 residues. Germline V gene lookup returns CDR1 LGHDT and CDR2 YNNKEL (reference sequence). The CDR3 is CASSLSRQGTGELFF. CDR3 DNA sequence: TGTGCCAGCAGCCTCTCGAGACAGGGTACCGGGGAGCTGTTTTTT.

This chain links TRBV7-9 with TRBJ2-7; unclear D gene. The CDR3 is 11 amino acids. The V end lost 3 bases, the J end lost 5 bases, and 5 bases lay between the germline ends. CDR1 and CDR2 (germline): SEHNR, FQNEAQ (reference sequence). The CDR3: CASSFGDEQYF. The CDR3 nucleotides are TGTGCCAGCAGCTTCGGAGACGAGCAGTACTTC.

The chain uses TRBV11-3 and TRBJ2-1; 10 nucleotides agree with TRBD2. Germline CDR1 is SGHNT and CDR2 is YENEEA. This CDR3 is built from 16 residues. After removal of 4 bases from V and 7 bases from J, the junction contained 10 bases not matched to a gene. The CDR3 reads CASSYTSGVFTNEQFF. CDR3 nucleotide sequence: TGTGCCAGCAGCTACACTAGCGGGGTTTTTACGAATGAGCAGTTCTTC.

This CDR3 is CASSPGGQGYTIYF. The CDR3, as DNA: TGTGCCAGCAGTCCAGGGGGACAGGGCTACACCATATATTTT. V is TRBV2 and J is TRBJ1-3, with TRBD1 matching 9 bases. The junction had 7 bases not matched to a gene; V was cut back by 5 bases and J by 8 bases. This CDR3 contains 14 residues. Germline CDR1 SNHLY, CDR2 FYNNEI.

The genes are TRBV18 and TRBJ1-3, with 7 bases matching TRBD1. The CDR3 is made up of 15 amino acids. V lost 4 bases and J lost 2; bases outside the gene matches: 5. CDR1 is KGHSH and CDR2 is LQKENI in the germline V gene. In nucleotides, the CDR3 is TGTGCCAGCTCACATACTACAGGGGCTGGAAACACCATATATTTT. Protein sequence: CASSHTTGAGNTIYF.

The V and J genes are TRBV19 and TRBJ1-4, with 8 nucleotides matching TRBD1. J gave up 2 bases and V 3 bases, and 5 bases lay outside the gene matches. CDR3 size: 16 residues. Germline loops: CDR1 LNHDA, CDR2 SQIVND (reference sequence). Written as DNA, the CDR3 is TGTGCCAGTAGTATTCAGGGGGCTAATACTAATGAAAAACTGTTTTTT. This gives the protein CASSIQGANTNEKLFF.

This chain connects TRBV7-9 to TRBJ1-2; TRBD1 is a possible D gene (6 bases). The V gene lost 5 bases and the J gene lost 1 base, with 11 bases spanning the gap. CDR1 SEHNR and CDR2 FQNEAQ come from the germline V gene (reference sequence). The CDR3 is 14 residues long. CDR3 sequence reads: CASSRRTDNYGYTF. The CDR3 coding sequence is TGTGCCAGCAGCAGGCGGACAGATAACTATGGCTACACCTTC.

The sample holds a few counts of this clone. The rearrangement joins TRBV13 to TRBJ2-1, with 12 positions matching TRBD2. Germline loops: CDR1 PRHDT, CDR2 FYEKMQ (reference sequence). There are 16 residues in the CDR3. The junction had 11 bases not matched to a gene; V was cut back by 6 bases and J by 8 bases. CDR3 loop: CASSPLAGGRVDEQFF. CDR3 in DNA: TGTGCCAGCAGTCCACTAGCGGGGGGCAGGGTCGATGAGCAGTTCTTC.

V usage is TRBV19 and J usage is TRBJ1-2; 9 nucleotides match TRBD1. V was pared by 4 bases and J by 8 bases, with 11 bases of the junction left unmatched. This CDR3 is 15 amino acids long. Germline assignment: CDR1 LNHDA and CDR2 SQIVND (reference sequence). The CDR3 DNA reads TGTGCCAGTAGTACCTTACTCACAGGGGGCGGAGGCTACACCTTC. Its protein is CASSTLLTGGGGYTF.

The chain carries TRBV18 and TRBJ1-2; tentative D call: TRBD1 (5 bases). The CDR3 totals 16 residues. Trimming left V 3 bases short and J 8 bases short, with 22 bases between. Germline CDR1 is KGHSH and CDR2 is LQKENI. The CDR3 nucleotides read TGTGCCAGCTCACCGGATAGGGGACCTAACACTGGCGGCTACACCTTC. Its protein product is CASSPDRGPNTGGYTF.

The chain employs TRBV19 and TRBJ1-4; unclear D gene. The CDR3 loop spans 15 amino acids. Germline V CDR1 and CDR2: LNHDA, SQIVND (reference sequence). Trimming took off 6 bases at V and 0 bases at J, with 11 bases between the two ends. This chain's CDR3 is CASRTLHSTNEKLFF. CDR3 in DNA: TGTGCCAGTAGGACACTTCACTCAACTAATGAAAAACTGTTTTTT.

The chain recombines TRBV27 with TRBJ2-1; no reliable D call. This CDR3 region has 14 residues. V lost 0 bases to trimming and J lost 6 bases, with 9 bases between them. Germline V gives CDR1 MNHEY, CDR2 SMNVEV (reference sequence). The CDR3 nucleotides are TGTGCCAGCAGTTTATCATACGATTCCAATGAGCAGTTCTTC. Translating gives CASSLSYDSNEQFF.

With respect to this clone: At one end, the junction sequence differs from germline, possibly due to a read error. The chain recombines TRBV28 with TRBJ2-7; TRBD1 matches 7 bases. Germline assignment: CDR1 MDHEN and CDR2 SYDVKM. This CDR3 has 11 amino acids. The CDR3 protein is CASSTNYGTDF. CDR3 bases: TGTGCCAGCAGTACCAACTACGGGACAGACTTC.

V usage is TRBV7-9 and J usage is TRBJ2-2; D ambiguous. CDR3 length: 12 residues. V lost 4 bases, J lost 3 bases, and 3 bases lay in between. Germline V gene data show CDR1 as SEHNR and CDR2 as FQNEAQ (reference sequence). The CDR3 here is CASSSDTGELFF. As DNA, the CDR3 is TGTGCCAGCAGCTCGGACACCGGGGAGCTGTTTTTT.

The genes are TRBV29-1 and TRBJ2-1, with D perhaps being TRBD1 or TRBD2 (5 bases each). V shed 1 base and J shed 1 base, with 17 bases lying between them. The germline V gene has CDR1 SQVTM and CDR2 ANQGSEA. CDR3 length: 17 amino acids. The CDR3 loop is CSVEAFLGVGSYNEQFF. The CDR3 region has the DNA TGCAGCGTTGAAGCTTTCCTGGGGGTAGGGTCCTACAATGAGCAGTTCTTC.

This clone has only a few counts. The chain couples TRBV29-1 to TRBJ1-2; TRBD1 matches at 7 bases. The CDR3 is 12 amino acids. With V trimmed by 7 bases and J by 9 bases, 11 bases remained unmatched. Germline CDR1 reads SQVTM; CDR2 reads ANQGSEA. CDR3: CSAGQTNMRYTF. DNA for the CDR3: TGCAGCGCGGGACAGACAAACATGCGCTACACCTTC.